This T cell receptor beta chain emerged from a study of tissue T cells after allogeneic stem cell transplantation. This CDR3 is built from 11 residues. Trimming cost V 2 bases and J 3 bases, with 4 bases left between them. Germline assignment: CDR1 DFQATT and CDR2 SNEGSKA (reference sequence). TCRdb's copy holds only in-frame clones and misses some; the assay was immunoSEQ multiplex PCR. The repertoire holds some 6,800 clones, with approximately 50% as singletons. By share, this clone counts as medium-sized. The J gene is TRBJ1-2, the V gene TRBV20-1; D unclear. Sample: duodenum tissue, taken at autopsy. The clonotype comes from an older female donor with lung cancer. The CDR3 loop reads CSARYYYGYTF. The DNA for the CDR3 is TGCAGTGCTAGATACTACTATGGCTACACCTTC.